Below are 26 T cell receptor beta chains sequenced from a single sample in a study of blood T cell repertoires in COVID-19. Profiling relied on immunoSEQ multiplex PCR, and the TCRdb table lists in-frame clones only, not all of them. The table includes roughly 290,000 clones, 89% detected once. The specimen sequenced was peripheral blood. The receptors come from a woman aged 60-70 years with acute or convalescent COVID-19.

The rearrangement links TRBV30 to TRBJ1-2; no reliable D call. V dropped 6 bases and J dropped 1 base, with 15 bases sitting between them. The CDR3 totals 14 residues. Germline V gene data show CDR1 as GTSNPN and CDR2 as SVGIG (reference sequence). CDR3 coding DNA: TGTGCCTGCGAGCGCGGAGGAGTTAACTATGGCTACACCTTC. Translating it yields CACERGGVNYGYTF.

CDR3 loop: CASSLEDRVGTEAFF. The DNA for the CDR3 is TGTGCCAGCAGTTTGGAGGACAGGGTTGGCACTGAAGCTTTCTTT. The V call is TRBV28, the J call TRBJ1-1; 8 bases line up with TRBD1. Trimming took 3 bases from V and 4 from J; bases not matched to a gene: 7. The CDR3 totals 15 residues. Germline CDR1 MDHEN, CDR2 SYDVKM.

This clone has a single count. This rearrangement joins TRBV28 to TRBJ2-1; 7 bases align to TRBD2. V was clipped by 8 bases and J by 2 bases; unmatched bases: 12. In germline, CDR1 is MDHEN, CDR2 SYDVKM. The CDR3 has 16 residues. CDR3 bases: TGTGCCAGCTTAAAGATGGGGGGGATCACCTACAATGAGCAGTTCTTC. This translates into CASLKMGGITYNEQFF.

The J gene is TRBJ1-1, the V gene TRBV9; D is ambiguous. The V gene lost 0 bases and the J gene lost 6 bases, with 12 bases spanning the gap. The CDR3 spans 14 residues. Germline V gene data show CDR1 as SGDLS and CDR2 as YYNGEE. This CDR3 is CASSVVGGISEAFF. The CDR3 DNA reads as TGTGCCAGCAGCGTAGTTGGCGGTATTTCTGAAGCTTTCTTT.

The chain employs TRBV27 and TRBJ2-7; no definite D call. The germline V and J ends were trimmed by 0 bases and 3 bases, with 6 bases remaining between them. The CDR3 sequence is 13 residues long. CDR1 is MNHEY and CDR2 is SMNVEV in the germline V gene (reference sequence). Here the CDR3 DNA reads TGTGCCAGCAGTTTATCGAGGTTCTACGAGCAGTACTTC. Its protein product is CASSLSRFYEQYF.

V gene TRBV6-2 or TRBV6-3 combines with J gene TRBJ1-1, with D hard to call. Germline-derived CDR1 and CDR2 are MNHEY and SVGEGT. V dropped 6 bases and J dropped 1 base, with 15 bases sitting between them. The CDR3 is 15 amino acids. The CDR3, as DNA: TGTGCCAGCAGCCTCCGAGGGCAGGCGAACACTGAAGCTTTCTTT. Translating gives CASSLRGQANTEAFF.

V usage is TRBV5-8 and J usage is TRBJ1-2; D perhaps matches TRBD1 (5 bases). The CDR3 loop spans 13 amino acids. V gave up 2 bases and J gave up 4 bases, with 9 bases separating them. Per germline, CDR1 SGHTS and CDR2 YDEGEE. This CDR3 is CASSFGDSYGYTF. The CDR3 coding sequence is TGTGCCAGCAGCTTCGGCGACAGCTATGGCTACACCTTC.

This rearrangement joins TRBV28 to TRBJ2-2; 8 bases line up with TRBD2. Germline CDR1 is MDHEN and CDR2 is SYDVKM. CDR3 length equals 16 residues. Trimming cost V 2 bases and J 6 bases; bases outside gene matches: 8. This CDR3 reads CASSLGSGRRSGELFF. The CDR3 DNA is TGTGCCAGCAGTTTAGGAAGCGGGAGAAGGTCCGGGGAGCTGTTTTTT.

The V call is TRBV4-3, the J call TRBJ1-6; possibly TRBD1 for D (5 bases). Germline CDR1 reads LGHNA; CDR2 reads YSLEER. There are 15 residues in the CDR3. V was cut by 4 bases and J by 9 bases, with 16 bases left in between. This chain's CDR3 is CASSPSEGTFSPLHF. In DNA form, the CDR3 reads TGCGCCAGCAGCCCTTCGGAGGGGACCTTTTCACCCCTCCACTTT.

The sample holds one count of this clone. J is TRBJ2-7 and V is TRBV5-4, with 9 bases lining up with TRBD1. The CDR3 is 16 amino acids. Trimming took 0 bases from V and 2 from J; bases not matched to a gene: 6. Germline V CDR1 and CDR2: SGHNT, YYREEE (reference sequence). The CDR3 region has the DNA TGTGCCAGCAGCTTGGCCGGGACAGGGAGGACCTACGAGCAGTACTTC. Protein sequence: CASSLAGTGRTYEQYF.

The chain employs TRBV5-6 and TRBJ2-7, with 7 bases lining up with TRBD2. The V gene end was trimmed by 1 base and the J gene end by 1 base; junction bases not matched to a gene: 2. The CDR3 has 14 amino acids. Germline V gives CDR1 SGHDT, CDR2 YYEEEE. CDR3 sequence reads: CASSLSGTSYEQYF. CDR3 DNA sequence: TGTGCCAGCAGCTTGAGCGGGACTTCCTACGAGCAGTACTTC. Based on the CDR3 plus reference TRBV5-6 and TRBJ2-7, the full variable domain is DAGVTQSPTHLIKTRGQQVTLRCSPKSGHDTVSWYQQALGQGPQFIFQYYEEEERQRGNFPDRFSGHQFPNYSSELNVNALLLGDSALYLCASSLSGTSYEQYFGPGTRLTVT.

This clone has only one observation. The J gene is TRBJ2-7, the V gene TRBV7-9; 9 nucleotides align to TRBD1. V dropped 5 bases and J dropped 4; count of bases not matched to a gene: 9. The germline V gene has CDR1 SEHNR and CDR2 FQNEAQ (reference sequence). This CDR3 is 15 amino acids long. CDR3 loop: CASSPPDRGFYEQYF. DNA of the CDR3: TGTGCCAGCAGCCCCCCCGACAGGGGGTTTTACGAGCAGTACTTC.

This chain uses TRBV19 with TRBJ2-1; TRBD2 matches 14 bases. V was clipped by 5 bases and J by 9 bases; unmatched bases: 12. This CDR3 region has 17 residues. Germline V gene lookup returns CDR1 LNHDA and CDR2 SQIVND (reference sequence). CDR3 DNA sequence: TGTGCCAGTAGTTCAGCGGGGACTAGCGGGAGTATAAGTGAGCAGTTCTTC. Amino acids: CASSSAGTSGSISEQFF. Based on the CDR3 plus reference TRBV19 and TRBJ2-1, the full variable domain is DGGITQSPKYLFRKEGQNVTLSCEQNLNHDAMYWYRQDPGQGLRLIYYSQIVNDFQKGDIAEGYSVSREKKESFPLTVTSAQKNPTAFYLCASSSAGTSGSISEQFFGPGTRLTVL.

This clone was observed a single time. V is TRBV2 and J is TRBJ2-6; 7 bases line up with TRBD1. The CDR3 contains 15 residues. Germline V gene data show CDR1 as SNHLY and CDR2 as FYNNEI. J gave up 2 bases and V 5 bases, and 3 bases lay outside the gene matches. The CDR3 sequence is CASSYRGAGANVLTF. DNA for the CDR3: TGTGCCAGCAGTTACAGGGGAGCTGGGGCCAACGTCCTGACTTTC.

The chain uses TRBV9 and TRBJ2-5, with 8 positions matching TRBD1. The CDR3 covers 14 residues. V lost 3 bases to trimming and J lost 4 bases; unmatched junction nucleotides: 5. The germline CDR1 and CDR2 sequences are SGDLS and YYNGEE. The CDR3 region is CASSDADRGETQYF. CDR3 in DNA: TGTGCCAGCAGCGACGCCGACAGGGGAGAGACCCAGTACTTC.

The rearrangement links TRBV11-2 to TRBJ2-7, with 10 bases fitting TRBD1. J gave up 3 bases and V 6 bases, and 8 bases lay outside the gene matches. This CDR3 contains 15 residues. The germline V gene has CDR1 SGHAT and CDR2 FQNNGV. The CDR3 protein is CASRGHRTGGYEQYF. The CDR3 DNA reads TGTGCCAGCAGGGGCCATAGGACAGGGGGCTACGAGCAGTACTTC.

This chain joins TRBV10-1 and TRBJ1-1, with 8 bases matching TRBD1. V trimming: 7 bases; J trimming: 5 bases; junction bases outside the gene matches: 6. CDR3 length equals 13 residues. The V gene's germline CDR1 is WNHNN and CDR2 SYGVQD (reference sequence). The CDR3, as DNA: TGCGCCAGCATGGACAGGGCGCTGACTGAAGCTTTCTTT. Translation: CASMDRALTEAFF.

This chain uses TRBV27 with TRBJ1-2, with a tentative D call TRBD1 (5 bases). This CDR3 has 13 amino acids. Germline assignment: CDR1 MNHEY and CDR2 SMNVEV (reference sequence). Trimming shortened V by 2 bases and J by 5 bases, and 9 bases separated the two germline ends. In nucleotides, the CDR3 is TGTGCCAGCAGTTTAGCTGCAGGGTATGGCTACACCTTC. It translates to CASSLAAGYGYTF.

This chain uses TRBV7-8 with TRBJ1-3; D possibly corresponds to TRBD1 (6 bases). Germline CDR1 is SGHVS and CDR2 is FQNEAQ. V was shortened by 5 bases and J by 1 base, with 15 bases between the two germline ends. This CDR3 is 16 amino acids long. The CDR3 DNA reads as TGTGCCAGCAGCCCACGGACAGACCCGTCTGGAAACACCATATATTTT. It yields the protein CASSPRTDPSGNTIYF.

The rearrangement links TRBV19 to TRBJ1-2; TRBD1 matches 8 bases. This CDR3 is 11 amino acids long. J was trimmed by 8 bases and V by 8 bases; bases with no gene match: 4. CDR1 is LNHDA and CDR2 is SQIVND in the germline V gene (reference sequence). The CDR3 bases are TGTGCCAGTCGGGGGACAGGCGGCTACACCTTC. It specifies CASRGTGGYTF.

The chain has TRBV19 and TRBJ1-2; the match to TRBD1 covers 7 bases. Trimming cost V 4 bases and J 7 bases; bases outside gene matches: 9. Germline-derived CDR1 and CDR2 are LNHDA and SQIVND (reference sequence). The CDR3 loop spans 14 amino acids. The CDR3 bases are TGTGCCAGTAGTAGTACAGGGGAGAGTGGTGGCTACACCTTC. Translating gives CASSSTGESGGYTF.

This clone was seen only once. The chain carries TRBV7-6 and TRBJ1-6; D call uncertain. The CDR3 runs to 15 residues. Germline values: CDR1 SGHVS, CDR2 FNYEAQ. V lost 1 base, J lost 7 bases, and 11 bases lay in between. Here the CDR3 reads CASSLDNRKNSPLHF. CDR3 DNA sequence: TGTGCCAGCAGCTTAGATAACAGAAAGAATTCACCCCTCCACTTT.

The rearrangement uses TRBV11-2 and TRBJ2-2; TRBD2 agrees at 10 bases. The CDR3 contains 17 residues. The ends lost 1 base at V and 6 bases at J; junction bases unmatched: 8. The germline V gene encodes CDR1 SGHAT and CDR2 FQNNGV. In nucleotides, the CDR3 is TGTGCCAGCAGCTTAGTTGGGCTAGCGGGGGAGGCCGGGGAGCTGTTTTTT. Amino acids: CASSLVGLAGEAGELFF.

The chain carries TRBV15 and TRBJ1-6; 7 bases line up with TRBD1. From germline, CDR1 is LNHNV and CDR2 YYDKDF (reference sequence). Unmatched junction bases numbered 7, after V lost 3 bases and J lost 8 bases. The CDR3 spans 15 residues. CDR3 coding DNA: TGTGCCACCAGCAGTCGACAGGGTGCGCATTCACCCCTCCACTTT. Encoded protein: CATSSRQGAHSPLHF.

This rearrangement joins TRBV11-2 to TRBJ1-6; D unresolved. Per the germline V gene, CDR1 is SGHAT and CDR2 is FQNNGV. V shed 5 bases and J shed 13 bases, with 18 bases lying between them. This CDR3 has 14 amino acids. In DNA form, the CDR3 reads TGTGCCAGCAGCCCAAAGGTCCCCGGAGATCCCCTCCACTTT. Translating it yields CASSPKVPGDPLHF.

The chain employs TRBV6-5 and TRBJ1-5, with a possible D match to TRBD1 (5 bases). This CDR3 has 11 amino acids. Germline V gene lookup returns CDR1 MNHEY and CDR2 SVGAGI. V shed 10 bases and J shed 6 bases, with 10 bases lying between them. CDR3 in amino acids: CATQGFQPQHF. CDR3 coding DNA: TGTGCCACCCAGGGTTTTCAGCCCCAGCATTTT.